These 8 T cell receptor beta chains were sequenced from one sample in a study of T cells in Graves' hyperthyroidism and ophthalmopathy. Template material for amplifying TCR beta CDR3 regions consisted of RNA transcripts. TCR CDR3 regions were first amplified by RT-PCR with HTBI primers. TCRdb re-called the multiplex PCR reads with MiXCR, one entry per CDR3 protein. Of more than 550,000 distinct CDR3 sequences in the sample, roughly a sixth were seen once. The sequenced material came from blood. Source of these receptors: a woman between 50 and 59 years old with Graves' hyperthyroidism that later progressed to Graves' ophthalmopathy.

This clonotype was seen a few times. The CDR3 region is CASSLQQGARAFF. The CDR3 DNA sequence: TGTGCCAGCAGCTTGCAACAGGGGGCGCGAGCTTTCTTT. The V gene is TRBV5-8, the J gene TRBJ1-1; 9 bases match TRBD1. This CDR3 is 13 amino acids long. The germline CDR1 and CDR2 sequences are SGHTS and YDEGEE. V was clipped by 1 base and J by 10 bases; unmatched bases: 5.

This clonotype was observed a few times. The CDR3, as DNA: TGTGCCAGCAGCCAAGTCAGGGGTGACACCGGGGAGCTGTTTTTT. It is translated as CASSQVRGDTGELFF. The V gene is TRBV3-1, the J gene TRBJ2-2; D possibly corresponds to TRBD1 (6 bases). The CDR3 extends over 15 amino acids. Trimming removed 1 base at V and 3 bases at J, with 9 bases between. CDR1 is LGHDT, CDR2 YNNKEL, per germline (reference sequence).

The table lists this clonotype with many counts. The rearrangement uses TRBV2 and TRBJ2-3; no definite D call. V was cut by 4 bases and J by 0 bases, with 11 bases left in between. Per germline, CDR1 SNHLY and CDR2 FYNNEI. The CDR3 has 15 amino acids. The CDR3 here is CASSVGGASTDTQYF. In nucleotides, the CDR3 is TGTGCCAGCAGTGTTGGCGGAGCTAGCACAGATACGCAGTATTTT.

The chain recombines TRBV5-1 with TRBJ2-2; either TRBD1 or TRBD2 may fit D (6 bases each). The CDR3 length is 14 residues. Trimming took off 5 bases at V and 1 base at J, with 9 bases between the two ends. The germline CDR1 and CDR2 sequences are SGHRS and YFSETQ. The CDR3 DNA follows: TGCGCCAGCAGGGAGGGACAGAACACCGGGGAGCTGTTTTTT. As protein: CASREGQNTGELFF.

This clonotype came up many times. This chain uses TRBV15 with TRBJ2-7, with 9 nucleotides matching TRBD1. The germline CDR1 and CDR2 sequences are LNHNV and YYDKDF (reference sequence). Trimming cost V 2 bases and J 5 bases; bases outside gene matches: 7. The CDR3 contains 15 residues. CDR3 nucleotides: TGTGCCACCAGCAGAAACCGACAGGGGGGCAACGAGCAGTACTTC. Translation: CATSRNRQGGNEQYF.

A few counts support this clonotype. This chain connects TRBV20-1 to TRBJ1-3, with D possibly TRBD1 on 5 matching bases. Trimming removed 0 bases at V and 0 bases at J, with 6 bases between. In germline, CDR1 is DFQATT, CDR2 SNEGSKA (reference sequence). The CDR3 has 14 residues. As DNA, the CDR3 is TGCAGTGCTAGAGATGACAGCTCTGGAAACACCATATATTTT. It encodes CSARDDSSGNTIYF.

The table lists this clonotype with many counts. J is TRBJ2-1 and V is TRBV3-1; D assignment may be TRBD1 or TRBD2 (5 bases each). V lost 1 base and J 5 bases, leaving 12 bases between the germline ends. The CDR3 has 15 amino acids. Per the germline V gene, CDR1 is LGHDT and CDR2 is YNNKEL (reference sequence). As DNA, the CDR3 is TGTGCCAGCAGCCAAGTTGGCAGGGAGAACAATGAGCAGTTCTTC. Translated: CASSQVGRENNEQFF.

In this sample, this clonotype turned up a few times. The chain joins TRBV7-9 to TRBJ2-7, with 9 positions matching TRBD2. Looked up from germline, CDR1 is SEHNR and CDR2 is FQNEAQ (reference sequence). This CDR3 contains 14 residues. The V gene end was trimmed by 5 bases and the J gene end by 5 bases; junction bases not matched to a gene: 7. The CDR3 is CASSPPGLAHEQYF. In nucleotides, the CDR3 is TGTGCCAGCAGCCCACCGGGACTAGCCCACGAGCAGTACTTC.